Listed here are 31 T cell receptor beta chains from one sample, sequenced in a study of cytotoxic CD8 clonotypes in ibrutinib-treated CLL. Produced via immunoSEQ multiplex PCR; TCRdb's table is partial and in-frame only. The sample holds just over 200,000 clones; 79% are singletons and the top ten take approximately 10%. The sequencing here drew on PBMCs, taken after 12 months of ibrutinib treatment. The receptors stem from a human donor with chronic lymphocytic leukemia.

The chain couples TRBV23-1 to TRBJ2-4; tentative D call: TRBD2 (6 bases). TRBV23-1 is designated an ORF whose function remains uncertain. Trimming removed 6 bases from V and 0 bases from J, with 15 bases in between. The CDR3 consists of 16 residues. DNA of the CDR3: TGCGCCAGCAGACCCGGGGGTGAGCTAGCCAAAAACATTCAGTACTTC. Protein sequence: CASRPGGELAKNIQYF.

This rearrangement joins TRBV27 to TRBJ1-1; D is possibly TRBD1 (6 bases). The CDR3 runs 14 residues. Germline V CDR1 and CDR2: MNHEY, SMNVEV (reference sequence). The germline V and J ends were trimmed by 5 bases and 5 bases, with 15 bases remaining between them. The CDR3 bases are TGTGCCAGCAGTCCAGTGGGGGCTCGGACTGAAGCTTTCTTT. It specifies CASSPVGARTEAFF.

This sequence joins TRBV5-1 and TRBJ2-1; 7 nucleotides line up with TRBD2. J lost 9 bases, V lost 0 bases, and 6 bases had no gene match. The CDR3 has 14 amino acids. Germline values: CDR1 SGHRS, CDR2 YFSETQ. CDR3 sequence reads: CASSLALGEGEQFF. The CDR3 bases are TGCGCCAGCAGCTTGGCCTTGGGGGAGGGTGAGCAGTTCTTC.

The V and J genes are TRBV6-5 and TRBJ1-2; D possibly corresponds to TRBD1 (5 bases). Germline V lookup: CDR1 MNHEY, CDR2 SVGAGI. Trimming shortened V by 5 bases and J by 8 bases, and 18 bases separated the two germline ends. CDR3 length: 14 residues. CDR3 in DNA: TGTGCCAGCAGTAGAGGCGGCGGCGGGGGAGGCTACACCTTC. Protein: CASSRGGGGGGYTF.

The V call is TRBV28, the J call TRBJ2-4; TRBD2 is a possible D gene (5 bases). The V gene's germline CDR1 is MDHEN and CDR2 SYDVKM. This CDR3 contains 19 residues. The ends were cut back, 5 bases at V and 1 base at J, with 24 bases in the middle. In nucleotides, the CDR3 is TGTGCCAGCAGTCCTACCCCGGAGCAGAGGGCAGGCGCCAAAAACATTCAGTACTTC. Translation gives CASSPTPEQRAGAKNIQYF.

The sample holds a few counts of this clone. Here the CDR3 reads CASSFPPGLGGYTF. DNA for the CDR3: TGTGCCAGCAGTTTCCCGCCAGGTTTAGGTGGCTACACCTTC. The chain employs TRBV28 and TRBJ1-2; D is ambiguous. Trimming stripped 3 bases from V and 7 bases from J, with 15 bases between. The CDR3 spans 14 residues. The germline CDR1 and CDR2 sequences are MDHEN and SYDVKM.

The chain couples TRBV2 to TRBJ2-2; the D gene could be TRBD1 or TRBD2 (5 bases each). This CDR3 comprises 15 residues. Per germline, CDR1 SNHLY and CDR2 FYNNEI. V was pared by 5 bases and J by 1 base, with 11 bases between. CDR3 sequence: CASSSGTGNTGELFF. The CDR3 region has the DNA TGTGCCAGCAGTTCCGGGACCGGGAACACCGGGGAGCTGTTTTTT.

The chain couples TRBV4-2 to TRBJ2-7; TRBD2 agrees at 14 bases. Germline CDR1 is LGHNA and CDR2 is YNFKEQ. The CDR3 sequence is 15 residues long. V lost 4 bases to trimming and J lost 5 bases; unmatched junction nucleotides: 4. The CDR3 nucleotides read TGTGCCAGCAGCCCAGGGACTAGCGGGAGCCACGAGCAGTACTTC. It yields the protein CASSPGTSGSHEQYF.

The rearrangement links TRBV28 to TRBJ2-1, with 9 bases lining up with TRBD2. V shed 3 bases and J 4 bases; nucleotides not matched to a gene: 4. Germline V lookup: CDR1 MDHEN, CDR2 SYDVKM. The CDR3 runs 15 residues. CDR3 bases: TGTGCCAGCAGTTTCCAACTAGCGGGTTACAATGAGCAGTTCTTC. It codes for CASSFQLAGYNEQFF.

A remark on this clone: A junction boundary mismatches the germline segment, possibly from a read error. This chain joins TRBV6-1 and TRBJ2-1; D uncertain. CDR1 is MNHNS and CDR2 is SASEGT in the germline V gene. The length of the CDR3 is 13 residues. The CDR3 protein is CASSEPELNQQFF. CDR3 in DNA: TGTGCCAGCAGTGAGCCGGAACTCAATCAGCAGTTCTTC.

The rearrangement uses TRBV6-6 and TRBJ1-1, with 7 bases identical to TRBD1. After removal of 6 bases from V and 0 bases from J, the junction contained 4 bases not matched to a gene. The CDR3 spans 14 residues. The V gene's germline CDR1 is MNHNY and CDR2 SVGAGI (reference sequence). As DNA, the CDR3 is TGTGCCAGCAGAACGACAGGGTTGAACACTGAAGCTTTCTTT. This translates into CASRTTGLNTEAFF.

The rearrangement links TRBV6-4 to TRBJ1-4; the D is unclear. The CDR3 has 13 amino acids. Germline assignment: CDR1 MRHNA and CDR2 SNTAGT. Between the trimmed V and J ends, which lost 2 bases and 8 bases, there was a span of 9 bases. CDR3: CASSDREGEKLFF. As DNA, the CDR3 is TGTGCCAGCAGTGACAGGGAAGGAGAAAAACTGTTTTTT.

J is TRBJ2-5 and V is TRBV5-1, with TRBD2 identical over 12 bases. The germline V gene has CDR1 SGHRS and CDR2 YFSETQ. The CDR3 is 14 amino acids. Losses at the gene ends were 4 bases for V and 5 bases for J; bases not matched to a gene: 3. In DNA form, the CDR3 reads TGCGCCAGCAGCGCCGGACTAGCGGGGGAGACCCAGTACTTC. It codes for CASSAGLAGETQYF.

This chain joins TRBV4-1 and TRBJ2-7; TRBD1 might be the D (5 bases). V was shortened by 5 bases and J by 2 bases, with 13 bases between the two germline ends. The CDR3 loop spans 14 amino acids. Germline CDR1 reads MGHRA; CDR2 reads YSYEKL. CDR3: CASSSDQGPYEQYF. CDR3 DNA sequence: TGCGCCAGCAGCTCAGACCAGGGCCCCTACGAGCAGTACTTC.

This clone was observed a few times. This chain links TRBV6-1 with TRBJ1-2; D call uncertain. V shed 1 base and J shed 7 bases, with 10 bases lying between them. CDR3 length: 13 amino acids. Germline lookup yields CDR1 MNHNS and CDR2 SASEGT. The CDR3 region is CASSEDYISGYTF. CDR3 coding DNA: TGTGCCAGCAGTGAAGATTACATCTCTGGCTACACCTTC.

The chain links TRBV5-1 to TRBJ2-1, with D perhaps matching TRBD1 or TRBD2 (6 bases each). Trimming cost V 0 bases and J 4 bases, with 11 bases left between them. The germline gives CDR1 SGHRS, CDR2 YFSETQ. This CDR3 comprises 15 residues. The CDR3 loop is CASSLEGGRYNEQFF. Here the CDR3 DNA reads TGCGCCAGCAGCTTGGAGGGGGGTCGATACAATGAGCAGTTCTTC.

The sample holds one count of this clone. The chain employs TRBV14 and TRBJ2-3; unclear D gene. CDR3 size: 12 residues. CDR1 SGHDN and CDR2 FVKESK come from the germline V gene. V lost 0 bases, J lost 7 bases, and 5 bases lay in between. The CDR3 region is CASSQDFHTQYF. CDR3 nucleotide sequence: TGTGCCAGCAGCCAAGACTTCCATACGCAGTATTTT.

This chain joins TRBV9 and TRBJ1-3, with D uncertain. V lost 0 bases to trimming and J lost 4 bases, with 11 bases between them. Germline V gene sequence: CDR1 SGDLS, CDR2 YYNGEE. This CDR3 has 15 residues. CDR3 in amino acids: CASSVGSGRGNTIYF. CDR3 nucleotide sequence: TGTGCCAGCAGCGTAGGGTCCGGTCGAGGAAACACCATATATTTT.

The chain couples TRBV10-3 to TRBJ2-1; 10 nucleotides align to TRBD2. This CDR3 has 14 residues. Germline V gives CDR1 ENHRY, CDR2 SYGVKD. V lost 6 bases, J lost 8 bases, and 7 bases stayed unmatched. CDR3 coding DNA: TGTGCCATCAGACAAGCTAGCGGGAGCGATGAGCAGTTCTTC. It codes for CAIRQASGSDEQFF.

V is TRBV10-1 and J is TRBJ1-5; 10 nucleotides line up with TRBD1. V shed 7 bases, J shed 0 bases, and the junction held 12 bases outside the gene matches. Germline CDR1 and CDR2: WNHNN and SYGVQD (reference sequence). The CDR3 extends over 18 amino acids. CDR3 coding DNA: TGCGCCAGCATTCCGGGACAGGGGTCCTACTATAGCAATCAGCCCCAGCATTTT. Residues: CASIPGQGSYYSNQPQHF.

CDR3 sequence: CASSRTSGETQYF. The CDR3 nucleotides read TGTGCCAGCAGCCGAACTAGCGGTGAGACCCAGTACTTC. This sequence joins TRBV7-9 and TRBJ2-5; 8 bases agree with TRBD2. CDR1 and CDR2 (germline): SEHNR, FQNEAQ (reference sequence). This CDR3 has 13 residues. V shed 5 bases and J 5 bases; nucleotides not matched to a gene: 4.

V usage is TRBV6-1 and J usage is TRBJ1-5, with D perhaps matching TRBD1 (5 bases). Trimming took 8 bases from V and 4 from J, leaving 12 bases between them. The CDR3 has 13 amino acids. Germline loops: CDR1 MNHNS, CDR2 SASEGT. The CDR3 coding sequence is TGTGCCAGCGGGGGGACCGCTAATCAGCCCCAGCATTTT. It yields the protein CASGGTANQPQHF.

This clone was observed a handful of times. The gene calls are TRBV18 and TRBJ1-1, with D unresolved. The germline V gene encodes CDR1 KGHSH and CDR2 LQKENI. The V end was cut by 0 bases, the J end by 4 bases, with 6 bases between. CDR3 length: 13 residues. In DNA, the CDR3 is TGTGCCAGCTCACCACCTGCGGGCACTGAAGCTTTCTTT. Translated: CASSPPAGTEAFF.

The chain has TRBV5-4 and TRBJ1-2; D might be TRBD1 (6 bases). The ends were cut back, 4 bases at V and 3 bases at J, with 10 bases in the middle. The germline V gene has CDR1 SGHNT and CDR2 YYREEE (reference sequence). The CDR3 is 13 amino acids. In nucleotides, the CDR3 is TGTGCCAGCAGCCCGGACAGATACTATGGCTACACCTTC. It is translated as CASSPDRYYGYTF.

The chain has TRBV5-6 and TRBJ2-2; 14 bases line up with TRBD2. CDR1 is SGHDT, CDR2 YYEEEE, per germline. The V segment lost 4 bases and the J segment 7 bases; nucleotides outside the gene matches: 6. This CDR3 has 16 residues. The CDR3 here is CASSEGLAGVVGELFF. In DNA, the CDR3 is TGTGCCAGCAGCGAGGGACTAGCGGGAGTGGTCGGGGAGCTGTTTTTT.

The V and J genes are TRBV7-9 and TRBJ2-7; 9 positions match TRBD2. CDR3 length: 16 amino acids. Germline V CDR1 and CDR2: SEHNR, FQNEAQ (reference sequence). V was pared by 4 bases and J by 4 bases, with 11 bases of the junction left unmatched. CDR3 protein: CASSSAAAGGRYEQYF. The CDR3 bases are TGTGCCAGCAGCTCCGCTGCGGCGGGGGGGCGGTACGAGCAGTACTTC. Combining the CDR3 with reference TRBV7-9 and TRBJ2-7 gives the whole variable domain DTGVSQNPRHKITKRGQNVTFRCDPISEHNRLYWYRQTLGQGPEFLTYFQNEAQLEKSRLLSDRFSAERPKGSFSTLEIQRTEQGDSAMYLCASSSAAAGGRYEQYFGPGTRLTVT.

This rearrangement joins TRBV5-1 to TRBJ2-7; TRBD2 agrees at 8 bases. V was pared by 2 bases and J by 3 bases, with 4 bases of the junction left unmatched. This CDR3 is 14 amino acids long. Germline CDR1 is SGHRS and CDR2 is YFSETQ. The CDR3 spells CASSFGRGIYEQYF. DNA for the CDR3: TGCGCCAGCAGCTTCGGGAGGGGGATCTACGAGCAGTACTTC. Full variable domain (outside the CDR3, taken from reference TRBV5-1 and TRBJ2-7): KAGVTQTPRYLIKTRGQQVTLSCSPISGHRSVSWYQQTPGQGLQFLFEYFSETQRNKGNFPGRFSGRQFSNSRSEMNVSTLELGDSALYLCASSFGRGIYEQYFGPGTRLTVT.

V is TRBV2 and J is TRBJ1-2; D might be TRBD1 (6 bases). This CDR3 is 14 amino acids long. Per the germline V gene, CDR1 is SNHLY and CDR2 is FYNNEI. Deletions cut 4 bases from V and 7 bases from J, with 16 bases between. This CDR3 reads CASSVGQGNGGYTF. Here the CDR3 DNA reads TGTGCCAGCAGTGTTGGCCAGGGGAATGGTGGCTACACCTTC.

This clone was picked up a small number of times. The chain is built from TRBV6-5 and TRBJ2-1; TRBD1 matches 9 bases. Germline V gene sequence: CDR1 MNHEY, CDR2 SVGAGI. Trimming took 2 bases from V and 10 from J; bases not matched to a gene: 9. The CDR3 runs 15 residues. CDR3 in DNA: TGTGCCAGCAGTTACCCCGGGACAGGGCTCCGGGAGCAGTTCTTC. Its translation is CASSYPGTGLREQFF.

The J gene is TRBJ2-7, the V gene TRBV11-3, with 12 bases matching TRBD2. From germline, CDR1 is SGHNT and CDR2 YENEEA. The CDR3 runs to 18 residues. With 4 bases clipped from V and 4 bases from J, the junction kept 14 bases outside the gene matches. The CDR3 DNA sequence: TGTGCCAGCAGCTCCCCCCCCGGACTAGCGGGATCAGCATACGAGCAGTACTTC. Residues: CASSSPPGLAGSAYEQYF.

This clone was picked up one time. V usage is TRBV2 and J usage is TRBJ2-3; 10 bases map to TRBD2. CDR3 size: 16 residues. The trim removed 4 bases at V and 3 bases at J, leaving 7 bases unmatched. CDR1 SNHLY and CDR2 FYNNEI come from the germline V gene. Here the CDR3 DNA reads TGTGCCAGCAGTGTCAAGCGGGGGGGAGGGACAGATACGCAGTATTTT. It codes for CASSVKRGGGTDTQYF.